This T cell receptor beta chain was sequenced during a study of T cells after yellow fever vaccination (dated by TCRdb to the late 2010s). A note on the overall study: The SMART-Seq v4 Ultra Low Input RNA kit was used to prepare libraries from fractions with low cell numbers. Bulk PBMC replicates and cell subsets were isolated from blood drawn at multiple timepoints before and after both primary and secondary immunization. To follow T-cell clones before and after primary and booster YFV17D yellow fever vaccination, bulk TCR alpha and beta repertoires were sequenced over time. The cohort comprised two healthy male donors, one aged 18 to 29 and one aged 30 to 40 years.

Synthesis of TCR cDNA relied on 5'RACE template switching, a step that introduced a universal primer site along with unique molecular identifiers. cDNA synthesis was primed from both the TCR alpha and TCR beta constant segments. Library amplification used two PCR steps, and the second PCR step added sample barcodes and sequencing adapters. Libraries were sequenced on Illumina HiSeq 2500 (2x100 bp) or NovaSeq (2x150 bp). Per the source publication's procedure: Demultiplexing of reads and collapsing into UMI consensus sequences were performed with MIGEC, and V(D)J alignment was carried out with MiXCR. Clonotypes responding to the vaccine were identified with edgeR on replicate PBMC samples, with the criteria of FDR below 0.01 and a log2 fold change above 5 up to day 15. CD4 or CD8 identity was assigned to each bulk clonotype according to whether the clonotype was present at higher abundance in the sequenced CD4 repertoire or the sequenced CD8 repertoire. The public reads were quality trimmed at Q25 with fastp and then assembled into clones with MiXCR by TCRdb, keeping productive beta chains. Every entry covers one CDR3 protein and lists the most common genes and DNA from its rows. V and J calls and clone size were set by TCRdb, not the authors. The sample table holds more than 300,000 distinct CDR3 sequences, of which roughly 6.8% were seen once. Over 15% of the sample rests with the top ten.

Beyond this particular receptor, the publication reports: Because the study included only two donors, the extent to which the findings can be generalized is limited. Most clones expanded after primary vaccination were re-detected after the booster (around 96% of CD4 and more than 70% of CD8), suggesting broad memory maintenance. A small fraction of clonotypes appeared in both the CD4 and CD8 compartments, likely as a result of convergent recombination. Because abundant contaminating clonotypes from the bulk population could be contained in FACS-sorted repertoires, computational filtering was required. The secondary T-cell response was found to be weaker but faster than the primary response, with a peak reached on day 5 rather than on day 15.

The table lists this clonotype with a few counts. The clone's antigen remains unknown. No base quality values were provided; no much bigger clone lies one nucleotide off. The CDR3 goes from the cysteine to the phenylalanine over 13 residues. Only the CDR3 part of the read is kept: 39 bases, read in frame from the first base. Taken from the germline V gene (reference sequence), the CDR1 and CDR2 loops are DFQATT and SNEGSKA. V is clipped by 6 bases and J by 8 bases, and the sequence between their germline boundaries is 16 bases long. The label giving this sample's treatment or condition can be read as: live attenuated yellow fever vaccine strain. Two biological replicates of bulk PBMCs were collected at each blood-draw timepoint. A standard Ficoll-Paque protocol was used to isolate PBMCs from peripheral blood. RNA was extracted with TriZol from bulk PBMCs, CD4 and CD8 fractions, and dextramer-positive and dextramer-negative fractions.

The material was PBMCs, obtained more than 35 days after the first yellow fever vaccination. The sequence was obtained from a man aged 18 to 29 who received the YFV17D yellow fever vaccine. The chain is encoded by TRBV20-1 joined to TRBJ2-2; TRBD1 could be the D gene, as 6 bases match. The sequenced DNA: TGCAGTGCCGCTAAACAGGGTAGTGGGGAGCTGTTTTTT. Its product reads: CSAAKQGSGELFF.